This T cell receptor (beta chain) came from a study of T cells after posttransplantation cyclophosphamide. The protocol was immunoSEQ multiplex PCR, while the TCRdb copy is restricted to in-frame clones and leaves out a portion. The sample lists about 20,000 clones; nearly 99% were seen once. Comments on this clone: Its antigen is not identified.

Cells defined as naive were viable CD3+CD4+ or CD3+CD8+ and CCR7+CD45RA+CD45RO-CD95-CD27+CD28+. Study findings and constraints: Later post-transplant blood repertoires were often dominated by donor CD8+ memory clones.

The sequenced sample was naive CD4+ T cells sorted from PBMCs. The receptor comes from a man aged 40-55 years in good health, CMV-negative, and a related stem cell transplant donor.

CDR3 in amino acids: CASSIREYREQPQHF. The DNA of the CDR3 is TGTGCCAGTAGTATCCGCGAGTACAGGGAGCAGCCCCAGCATTTT. V gene TRBV19 combines with J gene TRBJ1-5; D is possibly TRBD1 (6 bases). CDR3 length equals 15 residues. V was trimmed by 3 bases and J by 7 bases, leaving 16 bases between them. Germline V lookup: CDR1 LNHDA, CDR2 SQIVND (reference sequence).